This T cell receptor beta chain emerged from a study of blood T cell repertoires in COVID-19. For the study at large: T cells, B-cell-depleted T cells, or PBMCs provided the cDNA or gDNA that served as material.

The assay was immunoSEQ multiplex PCR, and TCRdb's table has in-frame clones only and misses some. The profile shows approximately 150,000 clones, roughly 89% of them singletons. Germline V lookup: CDR1 SGHNT, CDR2 YENEEA. The CDR3 covers 14 residues. V was pared by 3 bases and J by 3 bases, with 12 bases between. The material sequenced was peripheral blood. The gene calls are TRBV11-3 and TRBJ2-7; perhaps TRBD2 as D (6 bases). The clonotype originates from a human donor in a cohort sampled during active COVID-19. The CDR3 loop is CASSLKRANYEQYF. CDR3 DNA sequence: TGTGCCAGCAGCTTGAAGCGGGCGAACTACGAGCAGTACTTC.